A single sample is the source of the 20 T cell receptor beta chains below, sequenced in a study of OX40 agonist ivuxolimab in advanced cancers. Profiling relied on immunoSEQ multiplex PCR, and the TCRdb table lists in-frame clones only, not all of them. The data hold about 97,000 clones, with roughly nine tenths observed a single time. The sample consisted of CD4+ or CD8+ T cells sorted from blood, taken in a trial of the OX40 agonist ivuxolimab. These receptors came from an adult with an advanced solid tumor such as melanoma, head and neck, liver or kidney cancer.

The CDR3 DNA reads as TGCGCCAGCAGCCCGGGGACAGGGCATTGGGTTGCTATGAACACTGAAGCTTTCTTT. Translated: CASSPGTGHWVAMNTEAFF. This sequence joins TRBV5-1 and TRBJ1-1, with TRBD1 identical over 9 bases. This CDR3 contains 19 residues. The ends lost 4 bases at V and 0 bases at J; junction bases unmatched: 16. Looked up from germline, CDR1 is SGHRS and CDR2 is YFSETQ.

This clone has only a few counts. J is TRBJ1-3 and V is TRBV4-3; no clear D. CDR1 is LGHNA and CDR2 is YSLEER in the germline V gene. The CDR3 is 14 residues long. Trimming took 2 bases from V and 4 from J, leaving 9 bases between them. CDR3 in amino acids: CASSQIVGGNTIYF. CDR3 nucleotide sequence: TGCGCCAGCAGCCAAATCGTGGGGGGAAACACCATATATTTT.

V and J are TRBV2 and TRBJ2-2; D is ambiguous. Germline CDR1 SNHLY, CDR2 FYNNEI. The CDR3 is 16 amino acids. V was pared by 2 bases and J by 6 bases, with 16 bases between. The CDR3 region is CASSETAAPIAGELFF. The DNA of the CDR3 is TGTGCCAGCAGTGAAACGGCTGCTCCTATCGCCGGGGAGCTGTTTTTT.

Comments on this clone: At one boundary the junction diverges from the germline segment, which might be a read error. The rearrangement uses TRBV7-7 and TRBJ1-1; unclear D gene. The V gene's germline CDR1 is SSHAT and CDR2 FNYEAQ (reference sequence). The CDR3 length is 13 residues. CDR3 amino acids: CASSLNLDTEAFF. The CDR3, as DNA: TGTGCTAGCAGCCTGAATCTGGACACTGAAGCTTTCTTT.

V is TRBV30 and J is TRBJ2-3; 7 nucleotides match TRBD2. Trimming removed 4 bases from V and 0 bases from J; junction bases left unmatched: 4. Germline CDR1 GTSNPN, CDR2 SVGIG (reference sequence). The CDR3 consists of 14 residues. The CDR3 nucleotides are TGTGCCTGGATAAAGCGGGGAAGCACAGATACGCAGTATTTT. Translating gives CAWIKRGSTDTQYF.

The V gene is TRBV7-6, the J gene TRBJ2-7; TRBD1 is a possible D gene (6 bases). This CDR3 comprises 13 residues. V shed 5 bases and J shed 5 bases, with 13 bases lying between them. Germline V gives CDR1 SGHVS, CDR2 FNYEAQ. The DNA for the CDR3 is TGTGCCAGCAGCCCTACAGGGCGCCACGAGCAGTACTTC. Translation gives CASSPTGRHEQYF.

The J gene is TRBJ2-1, the V gene TRBV29-1; D remains unclear. Trimming cost V 4 bases and J 1 base, with 8 bases left between them. Germline V gene sequence: CDR1 SQVTM, CDR2 ANQGSEA. CDR3 size: 13 residues. The CDR3 DNA reads as TGCAGCGTTGTGAAGTCATCCTACAATGAGCAGTTCTTC. Encoded protein: CSVVKSSYNEQFF.

The chain joins TRBV28 to TRBJ2-2, with D possibly being TRBD2 (7 bases). There are 15 residues in the CDR3. The germline V and J ends were trimmed by 2 bases and 7 bases, with 14 bases remaining between them. Germline CDR1 reads MDHEN; CDR2 reads SYDVKM. The CDR3 loop is CASSLRGGSIGELFF. The DNA for the CDR3 is TGTGCCAGCAGTTTACGCGGGGGCTCGATCGGGGAGCTGTTTTTT.

V and J are TRBV27 and TRBJ1-2; maybe TRBD1 (5 bases). CDR3 length: 13 amino acids. Trimming took off 6 bases at V and 7 bases at J, with 15 bases between the two ends. Germline loops: CDR1 MNHEY, CDR2 SMNVEV (reference sequence). The CDR3 protein is CASSLTRRGGYTF. CDR3 in DNA: TGTGCCAGCAGCCTCACCAGGAGGGGTGGCTACACCTTC.

This sequence joins TRBV6-6 and TRBJ1-2; D gene uncertain. V shed 2 bases and J shed 6 bases, with 16 bases lying between them. This CDR3 comprises 15 residues. Germline CDR1 is MNHNY and CDR2 is SVGAGI (reference sequence). This CDR3 reads CASSYALGINNGYTF. Written as DNA, the CDR3 is TGTGCCAGCAGTTACGCTCTGGGGATAAATAATGGCTACACCTTC.

This sequence joins TRBV27 and TRBJ1-5, with D perhaps matching TRBD1 (6 bases). Germline CDR1 is MNHEY and CDR2 is SMNVEV (reference sequence). The CDR3 sequence is 16 residues long. V was cut by 0 bases and J by 7 bases, with 16 bases left in between. In nucleotides, the CDR3 is TGTGCCAGCAGTTTATCGCCTGGACAGCCATGGCAGCCCCAGCATTTT. Translating it yields CASSLSPGQPWQPQHF.

DNA for the CDR3: TGTGCCTGGGGGATTTTGTTTGGCTACACCTTC. This codes for CAWGILFGYTF. The chain has TRBV30 and TRBJ1-2; D unresolved. Germline loops: CDR1 GTSNPN, CDR2 SVGIG (reference sequence). The CDR3 runs 11 residues. The V end lost 5 bases, the J end lost 7 bases, and 11 bases lay between the germline ends.

The rearrangement joins TRBV6-1 to TRBJ1-1; TRBD1 aligns across 9 bases. Trimming at V came to 8 bases and at J to 5 bases, leaving 9 bases not matched to a gene. This CDR3 has 14 residues. CDR1 is MNHNS and CDR2 is SASEGT in the germline V gene. The DNA for the CDR3 is TGTGCCAGCTATACAGGGGGCTGGGGGACTGAAGCTTTCTTT. Translating gives CASYTGGWGTEAFF.

V usage is TRBV11-2 and J usage is TRBJ2-7, with TRBD2 identical over 13 bases. In germline, CDR1 is SGHAT, CDR2 FQNNGV. The CDR3 runs to 15 residues. The ends lost 4 bases at V and 6 bases at J; junction bases unmatched: 6. CDR3 DNA sequence: TGTGCCAGCAGCTCTGGACTAGCGGGAGCTAGCGAGCAGTACTTC. Translation: CASSSGLAGASEQYF.

The gene calls are TRBV2 and TRBJ2-7; TRBD1 might be the D (5 bases). The CDR3 consists of 14 residues. Trimming removed 6 bases at V and 0 bases at J, with 12 bases between. CDR1 SNHLY and CDR2 FYNNEI come from the germline V gene. As DNA, the CDR3 is TGTGCCAGCAGCCAGATACAGGCCTCCTACGAGCAGTACTTC. Its translation is CASSQIQASYEQYF.

This chain joins TRBV7-2 and TRBJ1-1; maybe TRBD1 (6 bases). This CDR3 contains 13 residues. Germline lookup yields CDR1 SGHTA and CDR2 FQGNSA. Trimming shortened V by 4 bases and J by 2 bases, and 8 bases separated the two germline ends. The CDR3 DNA follows: TGTGCCAGCAGCTCGGGACAAAACACTGAAGCTTTCTTT. This gives the protein CASSSGQNTEAFF.

The chain is built from TRBV2 and TRBJ2-3; D is possibly TRBD1 (6 bases). This CDR3 is 14 amino acids long. Between the trimmed V and J ends, which lost 5 bases and 1 base, there was a span of 10 bases. The germline gives CDR1 SNHLY, CDR2 FYNNEI. CDR3 coding DNA: TGTGCCAGCAGTCTGTCAGGGGGCACAGATACGCAGTATTTT. Its protein is CASSLSGGTDTQYF.

This clone was observed a single time. This chain connects TRBV21-1 to TRBJ2-1; the tabulated D call, TRBD2, remains unverified against the DNA. TRBV21-1 is tagged as a pseudogene. The CDR3 loop spans 14 amino acids. CDR3 loop: CASSRWGAPGEQFF. Here the CDR3 DNA reads TGTGCCAGCAGCAGATGGGGAGCACCGGGTGAGCAGTTCTTC.

The chain is built from TRBV6-5 and TRBJ1-5, with 7 bases lining up with TRBD1. The germline CDR1 and CDR2 sequences are MNHEY and SVGAGI. This CDR3 is 15 amino acids long. Trimming took 6 bases from V and 4 from J; bases not matched to a gene: 9. The CDR3 loop reads CASRPRRDSNQPQHF. The CDR3 DNA is TGTGCCAGCAGGCCCCGGCGGGACAGTAATCAGCCCCAGCATTTT.

This rearrangement joins TRBV18 to TRBJ1-4, with D possibly matching TRBD1 (6 bases). The CDR3 spans 16 residues. Looked up from germline, CDR1 is KGHSH and CDR2 is LQKENI. V dropped 3 bases and J dropped 5 bases, with 16 bases sitting between them. The CDR3 sequence is CASSPDGGQTNEKLFF. DNA of the CDR3: TGTGCCAGCTCACCCGATGGGGGCCAGACGAATGAAAAACTGTTTTTT.